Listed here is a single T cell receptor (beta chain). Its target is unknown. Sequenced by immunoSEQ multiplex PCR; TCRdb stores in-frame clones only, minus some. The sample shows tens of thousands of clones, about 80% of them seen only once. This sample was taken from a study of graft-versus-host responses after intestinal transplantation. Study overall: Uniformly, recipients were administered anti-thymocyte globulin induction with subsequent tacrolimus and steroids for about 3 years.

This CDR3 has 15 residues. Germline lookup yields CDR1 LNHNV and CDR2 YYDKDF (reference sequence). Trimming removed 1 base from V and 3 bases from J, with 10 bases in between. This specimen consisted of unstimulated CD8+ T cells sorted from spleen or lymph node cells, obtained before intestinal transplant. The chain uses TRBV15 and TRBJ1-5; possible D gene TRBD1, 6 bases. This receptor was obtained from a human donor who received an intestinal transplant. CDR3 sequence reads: CATSRGTGPNQPQHF. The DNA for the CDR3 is TGTGCCACCAGCAGAGGAACAGGGCCCAATCAGCCCCAGCATTTT.